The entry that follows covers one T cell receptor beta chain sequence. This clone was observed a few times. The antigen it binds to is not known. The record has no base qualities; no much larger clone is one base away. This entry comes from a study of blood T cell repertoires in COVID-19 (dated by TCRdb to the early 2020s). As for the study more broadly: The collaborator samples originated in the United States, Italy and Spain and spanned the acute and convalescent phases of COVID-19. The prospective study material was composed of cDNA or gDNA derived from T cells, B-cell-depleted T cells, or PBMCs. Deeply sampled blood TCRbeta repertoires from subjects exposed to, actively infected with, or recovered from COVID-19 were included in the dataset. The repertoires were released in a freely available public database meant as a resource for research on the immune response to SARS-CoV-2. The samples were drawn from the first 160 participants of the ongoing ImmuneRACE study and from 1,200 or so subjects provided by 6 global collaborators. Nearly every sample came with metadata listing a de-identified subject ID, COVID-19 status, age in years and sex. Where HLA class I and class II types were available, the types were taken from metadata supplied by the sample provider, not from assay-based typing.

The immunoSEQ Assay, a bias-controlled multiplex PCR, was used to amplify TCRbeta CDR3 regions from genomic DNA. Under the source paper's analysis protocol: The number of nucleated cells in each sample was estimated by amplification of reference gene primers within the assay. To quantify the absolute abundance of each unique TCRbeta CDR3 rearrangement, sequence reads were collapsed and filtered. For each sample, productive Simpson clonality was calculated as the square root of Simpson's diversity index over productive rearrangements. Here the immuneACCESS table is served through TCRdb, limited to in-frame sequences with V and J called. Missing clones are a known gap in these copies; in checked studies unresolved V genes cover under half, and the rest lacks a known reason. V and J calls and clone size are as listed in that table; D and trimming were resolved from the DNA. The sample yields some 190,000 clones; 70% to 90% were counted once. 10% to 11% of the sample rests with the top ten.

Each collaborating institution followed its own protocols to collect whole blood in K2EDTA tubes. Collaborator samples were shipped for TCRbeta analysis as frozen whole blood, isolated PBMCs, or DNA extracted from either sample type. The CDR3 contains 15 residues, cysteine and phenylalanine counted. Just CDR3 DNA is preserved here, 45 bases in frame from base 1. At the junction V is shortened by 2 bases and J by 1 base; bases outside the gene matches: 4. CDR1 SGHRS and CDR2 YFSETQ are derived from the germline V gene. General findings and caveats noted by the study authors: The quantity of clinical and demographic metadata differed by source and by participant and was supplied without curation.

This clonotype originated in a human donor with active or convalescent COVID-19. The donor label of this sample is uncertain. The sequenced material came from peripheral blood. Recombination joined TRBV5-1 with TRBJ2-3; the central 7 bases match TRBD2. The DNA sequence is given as TGCGCCAGCAGCTTCCAGGGAGGGGGCACAGATACGCAGTATTTT. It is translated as CASSFQGGGTDTQYF.